These 2 T cell receptor beta chains were all obtained from the same sample, sequenced in a study of T cell changes during pregnancy in multiple sclerosis. Only in-frame clones appear in the TCRdb table, and some are missing; sequencing was by immunoSEQ multiplex PCR. The data hold roughly 40,000 clones, with just over 90% observed a single time. The sample was peripheral blood, taken before pregnancy. These receptors were collected from a female donor with multiple sclerosis, enrolled in a pregnancy study.

This chain connects TRBV7-9 to TRBJ2-7; 8 positions match TRBD2. After removal of 5 bases from V and 4 bases from J, the junction contained 1 base not matched to a gene. The CDR3 contains 12 residues. Germline lookup yields CDR1 SEHNR and CDR2 FQNEAQ (reference sequence). The chain's CDR3 is CASSREGYEQYF. For the CDR3, the DNA is TGTGCCAGCAGCCGGGAGGGTTACGAGCAGTACTTC.

The chain uses TRBV5-4 and TRBJ1-3, with 9 bases lining up with TRBD1. Germline values: CDR1 SGHNT, CDR2 YYREEE (reference sequence). V was pared by 4 bases and J by 7 bases, with 3 bases of the junction left unmatched. The CDR3 is made up of 13 amino acids. The DNA of the CDR3 is TGTGCCAGCAGCCTGACAGGGGGTAACACCATATATTTT. This translates into CASSLTGGNTIYF.